This entry describes one T cell receptor beta chain. The V end was cut by 0 bases, the J end by 4 bases, with 7 bases between. This CDR3 has 14 residues. Germline V gene sequence: CDR1 LNHDA, CDR2 SQIVND (reference sequence). This entry is derived from a study of blood T cell repertoires in COVID-19. TCRdb's table, derived via immunoSEQ multiplex PCR, lists solely in-frame clones and lacks some. Of about 170,000 clones in the sample, 92% were seen once. The receptor's source is a man younger than 40 with COVID-19, enrolled during active disease. This chain joins TRBV19 and TRBJ1-5; D is unresolved. The material sequenced was peripheral blood. The CDR3 coding sequence is TGTGCCAGTAGTATAGAGGCAGCGAATCAGCCCCAGCATTTT. It codes for CASSIEAANQPQHF.